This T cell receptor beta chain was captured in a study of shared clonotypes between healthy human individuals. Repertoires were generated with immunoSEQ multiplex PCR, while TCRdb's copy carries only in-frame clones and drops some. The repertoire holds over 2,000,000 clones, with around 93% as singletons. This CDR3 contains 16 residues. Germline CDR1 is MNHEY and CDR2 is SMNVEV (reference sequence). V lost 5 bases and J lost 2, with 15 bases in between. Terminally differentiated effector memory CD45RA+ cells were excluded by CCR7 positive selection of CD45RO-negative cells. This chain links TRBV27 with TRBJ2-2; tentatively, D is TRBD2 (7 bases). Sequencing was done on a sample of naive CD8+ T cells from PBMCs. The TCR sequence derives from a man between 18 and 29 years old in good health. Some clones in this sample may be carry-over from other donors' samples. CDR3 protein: CASSPRGGGNTGELFF. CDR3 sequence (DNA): TGTGCCAGCAGTCCCAGGGGAGGGGGTAACACCGGGGAGCTGTTTTTT.